This entry features one T cell receptor beta chain sequence. Its antigen remains unknown. Running of the assay took place at deep level. The input for sorted-subset replicate PCRs was 150 to 200 ng DNA, 30,000 or so T cell genomes. Original processing methods: As immunoSEQ supplied junction-only sequences (without quality scores), filtering differed. Generated by immunoSEQ multiplex PCR, the TCRdb table keeps only in-frame clones and is missing some. The V and J calls and the clone size are those of that table, but D and trimming were determined from the DNA. The sample shows over 950,000 clones, around three quarters of them seen only once. The data belong to a study of shared clonotypes between healthy human individuals. Overall study findings and caveats: When compared with the clonotypes that were shared by all four sorted-subset donors, the non-shared clonotypes turned out to have lower generation probabilities.

This CDR3 comprises 15 residues. The germline CDR1 and CDR2 sequences are MNHEY and SVGAGI. With 2 bases removed from V and 8 bases from J, the gap between germline ends came to 16 bases. J is TRBJ2-1 and V is TRBV6-5; tentatively, D is TRBD2 (5 bases). Sequences were obtained from memory CD4+ T cells from PBMCs. Subset meaning: CD45RA-negative fraction. The clonotype was recovered from a man between 18 and 35 years old in good health. Some clones in this sample may be carry-over from other donors' samples. The CDR3 is CASSYGGGSIHEQFF. The DNA of the CDR3 is TGTGCCAGCAGTTACGGTGGCGGGTCCATCCATGAGCAGTTCTTC.